The 6 T cell receptor beta chains below come from one sample, sequenced in a study of PD-1 blockade in classical Hodgkin lymphoma. Each patient relapsed following autologous stem cell transplantation, and prior brentuximab vedotin exposure differed. The table came from immunoSEQ multiplex PCR; TCRdb's copy has only in-frame clones and leaves some out. The sample lists roughly 23,000 clones; about 71% were seen once. This specimen consisted of peripheral blood mononuclear cells (PBMCs), obtained at baseline. The origin of the receptors is a human donor with classical Hodgkin lymphoma.

This clone was recorded a few times. V gene TRBV7-2 combines with J gene TRBJ2-6; D is unclear. CDR1 and CDR2 (germline): SGHTA, FQGNSA. V was pared by 4 bases and J by 0 bases, with 10 bases between. This CDR3 contains 16 residues. The CDR3 loop is CASSSQTPSGANVLTF. The DNA for the CDR3 is TGTGCCAGCAGCTCCCAGACTCCCTCTGGGGCCAACGTCCTGACTTTC.

This clone occurred once. V is TRBV4-2 and J is TRBJ1-4; D gene unclear. V lost 1 base to trimming and J lost 8 bases, with 8 bases between them. The CDR3 covers 13 residues. CDR1 is LGHNA and CDR2 is YNFKEQ in the germline V gene. CDR3 nucleotides: TGTGCCAGCAGCCAAGGGGGAGGAGAAAAACTGTTTTTT. Translated, it gives CASSQGGGEKLFF.

The chain recombines TRBV6-5 with TRBJ1-4; unclear D gene. From germline, CDR1 is MNHEY and CDR2 SVGAGI. The CDR3 has 13 residues. Trimming took off 6 bases at V and 5 bases at J, with 10 bases between the two ends. CDR3 sequence: CASRQPPNEKLFF. The CDR3, as DNA: TGTGCCAGCAGACAGCCTCCAAATGAAAAACTGTTTTTT.

The chain uses TRBV19 and TRBJ1-1; D might be TRBD1 (6 bases). The CDR3 spans 13 residues. Deletions cut 4 bases from V and 6 bases from J, with 12 bases between. Germline-derived CDR1 and CDR2 are LNHDA and SQIVND (reference sequence). DNA for the CDR3: TGTGCCAGTAGTAAACAGGGTGGGGCTGAAGCTTTCTTT. It yields the protein CASSKQGGAEAFF. Complete variable domain (other parts from reference TRBV19 and TRBJ1-1): DGGITQSPKYLFRKEGQNVTLSCEQNLNHDAMYWYRQDPGQGLRLIYYSQIVNDFQKGDIAEGYSVSREKKESFPLTVTSAQKNPTAFYLCASSKQGGAEAFFGQGTRLTVV.

The chain employs TRBV5-5 and TRBJ1-5; TRBD1 might be the D (5 bases). The length of the CDR3 is 15 residues. Germline CDR1 SGHKS, CDR2 YYEKEE (reference sequence). V dropped 4 bases and J dropped 0 bases, with 11 bases sitting between them. CDR3 DNA: TGTGCCAGCAGCCCCGGACACCTTAGCAATCAGCCCCAGCATTTT. Its translation is CASSPGHLSNQPQHF.

The chain recombines TRBV6-1 with TRBJ1-5; 9 nucleotides match TRBD1. Trimming took 3 bases from V and 0 from J; bases not matched to a gene: 9. Looked up from germline, CDR1 is MNHNS and CDR2 is SASEGT. The CDR3 is 18 residues long. The CDR3, as DNA: TGTGCCAGCAGTGACCACAGGGGGCGAGGGGGTAGCAATCAGCCCCAGCATTTT. Amino acid sequence: CASSDHRGRGGSNQPQHF.